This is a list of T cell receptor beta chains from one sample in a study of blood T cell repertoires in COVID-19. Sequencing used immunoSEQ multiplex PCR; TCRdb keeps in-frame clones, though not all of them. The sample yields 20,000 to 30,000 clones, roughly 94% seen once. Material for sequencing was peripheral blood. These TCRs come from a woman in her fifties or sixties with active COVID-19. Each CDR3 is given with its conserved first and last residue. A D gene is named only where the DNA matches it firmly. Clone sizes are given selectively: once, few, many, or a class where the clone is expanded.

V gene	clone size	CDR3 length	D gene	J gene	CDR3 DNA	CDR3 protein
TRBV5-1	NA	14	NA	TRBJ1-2	TGCGCCAGCAGCTTGGATACAGGAGAGAACGGCTACACCTTC	CASSLDTGENGYTF
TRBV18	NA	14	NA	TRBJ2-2	TGTGCCAGCACCTGGGGAGGAGACACCGGGGAGCTGTTTTTT	CASTWGGDTGELFF
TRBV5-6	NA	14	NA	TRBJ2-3	TGTGCCAGCAGCTTGGCGGGATGGAGAGATACGCAGTATTTT	CASSLAGWRDTQYF
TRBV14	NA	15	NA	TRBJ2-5	TGTGCCAGCAGCCCCTCAGATAGTTGGAGGGAGACCCAGTACTTC	CASSPSDSWRETQYF
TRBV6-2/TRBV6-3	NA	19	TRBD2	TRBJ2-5	TGTGCCAGCAGCCCCGCCCGGGCTAGCGGGAGGGCTGGCCAAGAGACCCAGTACTTC	CASSPARASGRAGQETQYF
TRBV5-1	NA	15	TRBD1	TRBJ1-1	TGCGCCAGCAGCTCCGGCGAAGGGGGCCCCACTGAAGCTTTCTTT	CASSSGEGGPTEAFF
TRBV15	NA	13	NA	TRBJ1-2	TGTGCCACCAGCAGAGATCGCGAGTATGGCTACACCTTC	CATSRDREYGYTF
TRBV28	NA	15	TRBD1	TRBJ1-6	TGTGCCAGCAGCCTAGGACAGGGGACTGGTTCACCCCTCCACTTT	CASSLGQGTGSPLHF
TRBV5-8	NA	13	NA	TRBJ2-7	TGTGCCAGCAGCTACAGGGGGGGAAGCGAGCAGTACTTC	CASSYRGGSEQYF
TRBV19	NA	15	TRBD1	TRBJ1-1	TGTGCCAGTAGTATAGCCCAGGGGGCCAACACTGAAGCTTTCTTT	CASSIAQGANTEAFF
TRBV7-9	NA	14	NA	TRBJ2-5	TGTGCCAGCAGCTTAGCAGGGGTAACTGAGACCCAGTACTTC	CASSLAGVTETQYF
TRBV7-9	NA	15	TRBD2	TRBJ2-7	TGTGCCAGCAGCAGCGGACTAGCGACTGTCTACGAGCAGTACTTC	CASSSGLATVYEQYF
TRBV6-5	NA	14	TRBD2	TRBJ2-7	TGTGCCAGCAGTCGGACTAGCGGGATCTACGAGCAGTACTTC	CASSRTSGIYEQYF
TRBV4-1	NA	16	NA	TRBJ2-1	TGCGCCAGCAGCCAACCATCTAGCTTCCCCTACAATGAGCAGTTCTTC	CASSQPSSFPYNEQFF
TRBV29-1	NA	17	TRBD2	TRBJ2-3	TGCAGCGTTGAAGGTAGCGGGGGGACAATGAGGACAGATACGCAGTATTTT	CSVEGSGGTMRTDTQYF
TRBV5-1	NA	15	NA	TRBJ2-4	TGCGCCAGCAGCTTTGGCGGCCTCGGGGGAAACATTCAGTACTTC	CASSFGGLGGNIQYF
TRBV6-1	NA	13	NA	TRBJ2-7	TGTGCCAGCAGTGAAGGGCCTTCCTACGAGCAGTACTTC	CASSEGPSYEQYF
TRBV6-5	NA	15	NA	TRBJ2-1	TGTGCCAGCAGTTACACTGCGACAGCCGGCAATGAGCAGTTCTTC	CASSYTATAGNEQFF
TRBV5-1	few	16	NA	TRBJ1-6	TGCGCCAGCAGCTTGGCCGGGGGCTCCTATAATTCACCCCTCCACTTT	CASSLAGGSYNSPLHF
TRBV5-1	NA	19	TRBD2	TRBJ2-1	TGCGCCAGCAGCTCCCGCCCTGGACTAGCGGCAAGCTCCTACAATGAGCAGTTCTTC	CASSSRPGLAASSYNEQFF
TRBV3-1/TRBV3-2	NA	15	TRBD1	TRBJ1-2	TGTGCCAGCAGACGTGCCTTTACAGGGGACTATGGCTACACCTTC	CASRRAFTGDYGYTF
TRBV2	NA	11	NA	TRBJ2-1	TGTGCCAGCAGAGCGGAGGAGGGGCAGTTCTTC	CASRAEEGQFF
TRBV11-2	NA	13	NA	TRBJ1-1	TGTGCCAGCAGCTTAGGGTTCTCAGGGGTAGCTTTCTTT	CASSLGFSGVAFF
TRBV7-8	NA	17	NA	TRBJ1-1	TGTGCCAGCAGCCCAACGAGGGCAGGAGTTAGGAACACTGAAGCTTTCTTT	CASSPTRAGVRNTEAFF
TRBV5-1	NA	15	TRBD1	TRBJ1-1	TGCGCCAGCAGCGACGGGACAGCGGGGGGCACTGAAGCTTTCTTT	CASSDGTAGGTEAFF
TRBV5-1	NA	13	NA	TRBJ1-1	TGCGCCAGCAGCTCTGAGGGGGTCACTGAAGCTTTCTTT	CASSSEGVTEAFF
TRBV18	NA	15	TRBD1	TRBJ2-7	TGTGCCAGCTCACAGGGACAGGGAGTCTCCTACGAGCAGTACTTC	CASSQGQGVSYEQYF
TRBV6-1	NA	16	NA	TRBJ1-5	TGTGCCAGCAGTGAACCTCCCAGGGCTTCTAATCAGCCCCAGCATTTT	CASSEPPRASNQPQHF
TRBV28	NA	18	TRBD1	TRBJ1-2	TGTGCCAGCAGCCTAGGCGGGACAGGGGTTGAGGTGAACTATGGCTACACCTTC	CASSLGGTGVEVNYGYTF
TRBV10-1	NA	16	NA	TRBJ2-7	TGCGCCAGCCCTATCAGTGATACGGGGAACTCCTACGAGCAGTACTTC	CASPISDTGNSYEQYF
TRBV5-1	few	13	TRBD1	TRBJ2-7	TGCGCCAGCCGGGACAGCCAGACCTACGAGCAGTACTTC	CASRDSQTYEQYF
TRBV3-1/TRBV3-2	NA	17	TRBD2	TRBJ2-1	TGTGCCAGCAGCCAAGAGAGGACTAGCGGATCCTACAATGAGCAGTTCTTC	CASSQERTSGSYNEQFF
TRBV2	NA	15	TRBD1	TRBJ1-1	TGTGCCAGCTTGGCGACAGGGGGCGAGGACACTGAAGCTTTCTTT	CASLATGGEDTEAFF
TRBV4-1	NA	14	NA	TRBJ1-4	TGCGCCAGCAGCCGAGCAACAACTAATGAAAAACTGTTTTTT	CASSRATTNEKLFF
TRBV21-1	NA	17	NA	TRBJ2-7	TGTGCCAGCAGCAACCCCGGACTAGCGGGAGACCCCTACGAGCAGTACTTC	CASSNPGLAGDPYEQYF
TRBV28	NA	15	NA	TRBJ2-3	TGTGCCAGCAGTTTGCCTGGAGGTGGGGCAGATACGCAGTATTTT	CASSLPGGGADTQYF
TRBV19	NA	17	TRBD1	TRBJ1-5	TGTGCCAGTAGTACCCCGGACAGGGGTGGAAGCAATCAGCCCCAGCATTTT	CASSTPDRGGSNQPQHF
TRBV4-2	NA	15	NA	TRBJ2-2	TGTGCCAGCAGCCTACAGGGGACTAACACCGGGGAGCTGTTTTTT	CASSLQGTNTGELFF
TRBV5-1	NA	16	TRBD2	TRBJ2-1	TGCGCCAGCAGCTTCTTTAGCGGGACCCTCTACAATGAGCAGTTCTTC	CASSFFSGTLYNEQFF
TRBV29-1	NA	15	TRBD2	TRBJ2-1	TGCAGCGTAGCTGGGGTAGCGGGAGCCGTCAATGAGCAGTTCTTC	CSVAGVAGAVNEQFF
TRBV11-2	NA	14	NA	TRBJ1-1	TGTGCCAGCAGCTTAGATAGACAGATCACTGAAGCTTTCTTT	CASSLDRQITEAFF
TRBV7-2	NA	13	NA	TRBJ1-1	TGTGCCAGCAGCCAGGGTCGTTCCACTGAAGCTTTCTTT	CASSQGRSTEAFF
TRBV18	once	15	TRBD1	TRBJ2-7	TGTGCCAGCTCACCAACCGGGACAGGGGCCCACGAGCAGTACTTC	CASSPTGTGAHEQYF
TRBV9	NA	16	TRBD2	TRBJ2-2	TGTGCCAGCAGCGTAGCTCTAGCGGTGCATGGCGGGGAGCTGTTTTTT	CASSVALAVHGGELFF